This is a list of T cell receptor beta chains from one sample in a study of blood T cell repertoires in COVID-19. Assay: immunoSEQ multiplex PCR; the TCRdb copy retains only in-frame clones and omits some. The sample has roughly 380,000 clones, 81% seen once; the top ten hold roughly 1.1%. The sequenced sample was peripheral blood. The source is a human donor with acute or convalescent COVID-19. The donor label of this sample is uncertain. CDR3s include the opening cysteine and the closing phenylalanine or tryptophan. D genes are given only for firm matches. Only some rows state a clone size, as once, few, many or a class for expanded clones.

>NA|TRBV24-1|TRBJ1-5|NA
CATSDSAGSRHNQPQHF
TGTGCCACCAGTGATTCCGCGGGGAGTCGGCACAATCAGCCCCAGCATTTT
>NA|TRBV7-9|TRBJ2-2|NA
CASSIRRQELFF
TGTGCCAGCAGCATACGGAGACAGGAGCTGTTTTTT
>NA|TRBV14|TRBJ2-1|NA
CASTAGGPYNEQFF
TGTGCCAGCACAGCCGGGGGGCCCTACAATGAGCAGTTCTTC
>NA|TRBV11-2|TRBJ2-7|TRBD1
CASSRQGAFSEQYF
TGTGCCAGCAGCCGCCAGGGGGCTTTTTCCGAGCAGTACTTC
>NA|TRBV7-2|TRBJ1-2|NA
CASSLDRGVGGYTF
TGTGCCAGCAGCTTAGACCGAGGTGTTGGCGGCTACACCTTC
>NA|TRBV30|TRBJ1-4|NA
CAFERGGEKLFF
TGTGCCTTTGAGCGTGGGGGGGAAAAACTGTTTTTT
>once|TRBV19|TRBJ1-1|NA
CASSMGRGPKSTEAFF
TGTGCCAGTAGTATGGGGCGAGGACCCAAGAGCACTGAAGCTTTCTTT
>NA|TRBV7-6|TRBJ2-2|NA
CASSLALVSGELFF
TGTGCCAGCAGCTTAGCGCTAGTCAGCGGGGAGCTGTTTTTT
>NA|TRBV2|TRBJ1-4|NA
CASSEVGAVEKLFF
TGTGCCAGCAGTGAAGTCGGAGCGGTTGAAAAACTGTTTTTT
>NA|TRBV27|TRBJ1-2|TRBD1
CASTDRAGYGYTF
TGTGCCAGCACGGACAGGGCCGGTTATGGCTACACCTTC
>NA|TRBV2|TRBJ1-1|NA
CASSDFQIKAFF
TGTGCCAGCAGTGATTTCCAAATCAAAGCTTTCTTT
>NA|TRBV11-2|TRBJ2-2|NA
CASSLIRGGRHGELFF
TGTGCCAGCAGCTTAATCCGCGGGGGCCGTCACGGGGAGCTGTTTTTT
>few|TRBV19|TRBJ2-1|NA
CASSIDRGPYNEQFF
TGTGCCAGTAGTATAGACAGGGGCCCCTACAATGAGCAGTTCTTC
>NA|TRBV30|TRBJ2-5|TRBD2
CAWGKLWGTRRQETQYF
TGTGCCTGGGGAAAACTCTGGGGGACTAGGCGCCAAGAGACCCAGTACTTC
>NA|TRBV27|TRBJ2-3|TRBD2
CASSSLGLGGGTDTQYF
TGTGCCAGCAGTTCCCTGGGACTAGGCGGCGGCACAGATACGCAGTATTTT
>NA|TRBV5-1|TRBJ2-7|TRBD1
CASSLHRQGLDEQYF
TGCGCCAGCAGCTTACATAGACAGGGTCTCGACGAGCAGTACTTC
>NA|TRBV29-1|TRBJ1-2|NA
CSVEQGNYGYTF
TGCAGCGTTGAACAGGGAAACTATGGCTACACCTTC
>NA|TRBV6-2/TRBV6-3|TRBJ1-5|TRBD1
CASSPGGNQPQHF
TGTGCCAGCAGTCCAGGGGGTAATCAGCCCCAGCATTTT
>NA|TRBV4-1|TRBJ2-7|NA
CASSQGRDGGYEQYF
TGCGCCAGCAGCCAAGGTAGGGACGGGGGCTACGAGCAGTACTTC
>NA|TRBV2|TRBJ2-2|NA
CASTNTPTGELFF
TGTGCCAGCACCAACACACCCACCGGGGAGCTGTTTTTT
>NA|TRBV28|TRBJ2-5|NA
CASSLRGTQYF
TGTGCCAGCAGCTTAAGGGGAACCCAGTACTTC
>NA|TRBV19|TRBJ2-7|TRBD1
CASSTQGSRYEQYF
TGTGCCAGTAGTACACAGGGGAGTAGGTACGAGCAGTACTTC
>NA|TRBV4-1|TRBJ2-1|TRBD2
CASAVAGVGYNEQFF
TGCGCCAGCGCGGTAGCGGGAGTGGGGTACAATGAGCAGTTCTTC
>NA|TRBV29-1|TRBJ2-5|NA
CSVDLGGAGETQYF
TGCAGCGTTGATCTCGGGGGAGCAGGGGAGACCCAGTACTTC
>NA|TRBV6-5|TRBJ2-2|NA
CASSWGHLNTGELFF
TGTGCCAGCAGTTGGGGACACCTGAACACCGGGGAGCTGTTTTTT
>NA|TRBV6-6|TRBJ1-2|NA
CASSYGRPDGYTF
TGTGCCAGCAGTTATGGGAGGCCCGATGGCTACACCTTC
>NA|TRBV15|TRBJ2-1|TRBD2
CATRILAGSYNEQFF
TGTGCCACCAGGATACTAGCGGGGTCCTACAATGAGCAGTTCTTC
>NA|TRBV4-1|TRBJ2-7|NA
CASSQDRFGSYEQYF
TGCGCCAGCAGCCAAGATAGGTTCGGGTCCTACGAGCAGTACTTC
>NA|TRBV21-1|TRBJ1-6|NA
CASSSLKRNRVRSYNSPLHF
TGTGCCAGCAGCAGCCTCAAAAGGAACAGGGTTAGATCCTATAATTCACCCCTCCACTTT
>few|TRBV28|TRBJ1-3|TRBD1
CASSYGTGRSGNTIYF
TGTGCCAGCAGTTATGGGACAGGGCGCTCTGGAAACACCATATATTTT
>NA|TRBV9|TRBJ1-6|TRBD1
CASSSRGNRGNNSPLHF
TGTGCCAGCAGCTCCCGAGGGAACAGGGGGAATAATTCACCCCTCCACTTT
>NA|TRBV7-8|TRBJ1-5|NA
CASGGQGSFQPQHF
TGTGCCAGCGGTGGGCAGGGGTCCTTTCAGCCCCAGCATTTT